The 14 T cell receptor beta chains below were found in one sample sequenced in a study of molecular identifiers for immune sequencing clone quantification. TCRdb analysed the PCR reads with MiXCR anew, one entry per CDR3 protein. The profile shows around 9,000 distinct CDR3 sequences, approximately 19% of them singletons. The source material was naive CD8+ T cells from blood, with Jurkat cell RNA spiked in. Subset denoted: FACS-sorted CD8+CD4-CCR7+CD45RA+ naive T cells. These receptors were taken from a human donor in good health. Some libraries in this study had Jurkat cell RNA spiked in.

Comment on this clonotype: Mismatch with germline at one junction end may stem from a read error. V is TRBV20-1 and J is TRBJ2-5; the D gene is possibly TRBD1 (5 bases). The CDR3 covers 12 residues. Germline lookup yields CDR1 DFQATT and CDR2 SNEGSKA (reference sequence). CDR3 sequence reads: CSARDKRETQDF. In nucleotides, the CDR3 is TGCAGTGCTAGGGACAAGAGAGAGACCCAGGACTTC.

This clonotype is medium-sized by share. CDR3 sequence: CASRDDLGNTEAFF. The CDR3 nucleotides are TGTGCCAGCAGGGACGACCTGGGAAACACTGAAGCTTTCTTT. This chain links TRBV6-2 or TRBV6-3 with TRBJ1-1; no definite D call. CDR1 and CDR2 (germline): MNHEY, SVGEGT. V dropped 6 bases and J dropped 2 bases, with 13 bases sitting between them. The CDR3 is made up of 14 amino acids.

By frequency in the sample, this clonotype is medium-sized. The rearrangement uses TRBV29-1 and TRBJ2-7, with D possibly matching TRBD2 (6 bases). Germline V gives CDR1 SQVTM, CDR2 ANQGSEA. The CDR3 consists of 13 residues. Trimming took 3 bases from V and 6 from J, leaving 15 bases between them. The CDR3 DNA sequence: TGCAGCGTTGAGGGGGAGGCCCCGGTCGAGCAGTACTTC. This translates into CSVEGEAPVEQYF.

Within the sample, this clonotype is medium-sized. The chain uses TRBV30 and TRBJ2-3; D uncertain. The V gene's germline CDR1 is GTSNPN and CDR2 SVGIG (reference sequence). V was cut by 0 bases and J by 1 base, with 5 bases left in between. This CDR3 is built from 13 residues. The CDR3 protein is CAWSVLRTDTQYF. The CDR3 DNA sequence: TGTGCCTGGAGTGTACTCCGCACAGATACGCAGTATTTT.

As concerns this clonotype: This may stem from a read error, because a much larger clone lies one nucleotide away. The chain joins TRBV27 to TRBJ1-1; 11 nucleotides align to TRBD1. This CDR3 is built from 15 residues. The V gene's germline CDR1 is MNHEY and CDR2 SMNVEV (reference sequence). CDR3 protein: CATSQQDRGRGEAFF. The DNA for the CDR3 is TGTGCCACCAGTCAACAGGACAGGGGGCGGGGGGAAGCTTTCTTT.

Within the sample, this clonotype is medium-sized. J is TRBJ2-7 and V is TRBV7-9, with no clear D. Germline V gene data show CDR1 as SEHNR and CDR2 as FQNEAQ (reference sequence). The CDR3 loop spans 11 amino acids. V was pared by 1 base and J by 5 bases, with 3 bases between. The CDR3 nucleotides are TGTGCCAGCAGCTTAGGGGACGAGCAGTACTTC. This translates into CASSLGDEQYF.

The J gene is TRBJ2-3, the V gene TRBV2; no clear D gene. The V gene lost 6 bases and the J gene lost 1 base, with 11 bases spanning the gap. Germline assignment: CDR1 SNHLY and CDR2 FYNNEI. This CDR3 has 14 amino acids. The CDR3 reads CASRGRGRTDTQYF. CDR3 sequence (DNA): TGTGCCAGCAGAGGTAGAGGCCGCACAGATACGCAGTATTTT.

This clonotype is categorized as medium-sized. CDR3 bases: TGTGCCAGCAGGATTCAGGGGGCCTACTATGGCTACACCTTC. As protein: CASRIQGAYYGYTF. The rearrangement joins TRBV6-6 to TRBJ1-2; TRBD1 aligns across 8 bases. Trimming at V came to 6 bases and at J to 3 bases, leaving 6 bases not matched to a gene. Germline CDR1 is MNHNY and CDR2 is SVGAGI (reference sequence). This CDR3 contains 14 residues.

Sample share makes this clonotype medium-sized. The gene calls are TRBV28 and TRBJ2-7, with TRBD1 matching over 7 bases. CDR1 is MDHEN and CDR2 is SYDVKM in the germline V gene. The CDR3 covers 15 residues. V shed 6 bases and J 2 bases; nucleotides not matched to a gene: 10. The DNA of the CDR3 is TGTGCCAGCAGGTCAACAGGGGATGGTCCCTACGAGCAGTACTTC. It translates to CASRSTGDGPYEQYF. Combining the CDR3 with reference TRBV28 and TRBJ2-7 gives the whole variable domain DVKVTQSSRYLVKRTGEKVFLECVQDMDHENMFWYRQDPGLGLRLIYFSYDVKMKEKGDIPEGYSVSREKKERFSLILESASTNQTSMYLCASRSTGDGPYEQYFGPGTRLTVT.

By frequency in the sample, this clonotype is medium-sized. This chain connects TRBV12-3 or TRBV12-4 to TRBJ2-3, with D maybe TRBD1 (6 bases). The germline V and J ends were trimmed by 6 bases and 2 bases, with 15 bases remaining between them. The CDR3 contains 15 residues. CDR3 nucleotides: TGTGCCAGCAGCCCCGGAAGGGACAACACAGATACGCAGTATTTT. Translated: CASSPGRDNTDTQYF.

This clonotype is medium-sized. The J gene is TRBJ2-2, the V gene TRBV9; maybe TRBD2 (7 bases). Germline-derived CDR1 and CDR2 are SGDLS and YYNGEE. The V end was cut by 7 bases, the J end by 6 bases, with 19 bases between. The CDR3 contains 15 residues. The CDR3 nucleotides read TGTGCCAGCTCGGAGGGGGGGAGTAGGGCCGGGGAGCTGTTTTTT. Its protein is CASSEGGSRAGELFF.

This clonotype has only a few counts. A much more abundant neighbour one base away suggests this may be a read error. V usage is TRBV28 and J usage is TRBJ2-7; D possibly corresponds to TRBD2 (5 bases). CDR3 size: 12 residues. Germline assignment: CDR1 MDHEN and CDR2 SYDVKM. Here the CDR3 DNA reads TGTGCCAGCAGGTCCTTTCTGAGGGAGCGGTACTTC. Translated, it gives CASRSFLRERYF.

At least ten counts were recorded for this clonotype. The CDR3 coding sequence is TGTGCCAGCAGCCATGGACAGAACTACGAGCAGTACTTC. Encoded protein: CASSHGQNYEQYF. The V call is TRBV7-6, the J call TRBJ2-7, with TRBD1 as a possible D gene (6 bases). The CDR3 runs 13 residues. Germline V gene lookup returns CDR1 SGHVS and CDR2 FNYEAQ. V shed 5 bases and J shed 3 bases, with 11 bases lying between them.

This clonotype was seen at least ten times. V gene TRBV9 combines with J gene TRBJ2-1, with 9 bases matching TRBD1. The CDR3 covers 14 residues. With V trimmed by 0 bases and J by 8 bases, 3 bases remained unmatched. Germline CDR1 and CDR2: SGDLS and YYNGEE. In nucleotides, the CDR3 is TGTGCCAGCAGCGTAGGGGACAGGGTCCATGAGCAGTTCTTC. Its protein product is CASSVGDRVHEQFF.